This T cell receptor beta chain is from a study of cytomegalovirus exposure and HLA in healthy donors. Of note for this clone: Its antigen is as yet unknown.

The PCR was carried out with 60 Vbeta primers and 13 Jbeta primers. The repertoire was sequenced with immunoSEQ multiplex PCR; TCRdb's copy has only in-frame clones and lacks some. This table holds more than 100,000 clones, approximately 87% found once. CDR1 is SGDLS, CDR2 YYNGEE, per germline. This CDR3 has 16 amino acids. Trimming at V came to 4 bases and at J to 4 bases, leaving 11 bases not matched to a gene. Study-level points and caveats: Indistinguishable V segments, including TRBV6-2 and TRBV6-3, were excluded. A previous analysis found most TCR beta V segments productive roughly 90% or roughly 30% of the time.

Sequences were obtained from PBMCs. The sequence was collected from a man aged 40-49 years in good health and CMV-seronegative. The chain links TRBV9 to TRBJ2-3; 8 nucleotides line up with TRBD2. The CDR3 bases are TGTGCCAGCAGCCGCGGGGAGCGGGAGATCGCAGATACGCAGTATTTT. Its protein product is CASSRGEREIADTQYF.